Sequencing of this T cell receptor (beta chain) was carried out in a study of blood T cell repertoires in COVID-19. Study information: The study drew acute and convalescent COVID-19 samples from the United States, Italy and Spain.

Clones were read by immunoSEQ multiplex PCR, and TCRdb kept only the in-frame ones, dropping some. This table has some 200,000 clones, about 86% appearing once. This clone occurred a few times. From germline, CDR1 is LGHDT and CDR2 YNNKEL (reference sequence). This CDR3 is 13 amino acids long. After removal of 7 bases from V and 2 bases from J, the junction contained 2 bases not matched to a gene. Sequencing used peripheral blood. The J gene is TRBJ1-3, the V gene TRBV3-1 (or the pseudogene TRBV3-2), with TRBD1 identical over 7 bases. The sequence was obtained from a woman between 70 and 85 years old with acute or convalescent COVID-19. The CDR3 sequence: CASKTGAGNTIYF. The CDR3 DNA reads as TGTGCCAGCAAAACAGGGGCTGGAAACACCATATATTTT.